Listed here are 18 T cell receptor beta chains from one sample, sequenced in a study of radiotherapy plus CTLA-4 blockade in lung cancer. Generated by immunoSEQ multiplex PCR, the TCRdb table keeps only in-frame clones and is missing some. The table shows over 60,000 clones, with around 87% occurring only once. Sequencing used peripheral blood, obtained from a patient treated with radiotherapy plus ipilimumab. The receptors stem from a human donor with non-small cell lung cancer that progressed on radiotherapy plus ipilimumab.

The chain carries TRBV4-1 and TRBJ2-1; 8 bases align to TRBD1. Germline V gene sequence: CDR1 MGHRA, CDR2 YSYEKL. The CDR3 totals 15 residues. V lost 4 bases, J lost 3 bases, and 5 bases stayed unmatched. The CDR3 DNA reads as TGCGCCAGCAGCCGAGCCGGGACAGGCTACAATGAGCAGTTCTTC. Translating gives CASSRAGTGYNEQFF.

The genes are TRBV11-3 and TRBJ1-5; D unresolved. The germline V and J ends were trimmed by 0 bases and 2 bases, with 11 bases remaining between them. The CDR3 has 16 residues. In germline, CDR1 is SGHNT, CDR2 YENEEA. The CDR3 spells CASSLDFVRGNQPQHF. The CDR3 DNA is TGTGCCAGCAGCTTAGATTTCGTCCGGGGCAATCAGCCCCAGCATTTT.

V gene TRBV4-2 combines with J gene TRBJ2-7; TRBD2 matches 7 bases. Germline V gene lookup returns CDR1 LGHNA and CDR2 YNFKEQ. The trim removed 1 base at V and 1 base at J, leaving 7 bases unmatched. The CDR3 is 16 residues long. The CDR3 bases are TGTGCCAGCAGCCAAGCGTCGGCTAGCGGATCCTACGAGCAGTACTTC. It encodes CASSQASASGSYEQYF.

The chain employs TRBV6-1 and TRBJ1-2; D ambiguous. V was cut by 3 bases and J by 0 bases, with 5 bases left in between. Germline V gives CDR1 MNHNS, CDR2 SASEGT. This CDR3 has 13 residues. As DNA, the CDR3 is TGTGCCAGCAGTGATCGGACTAACTATGGCTACACCTTC. Its protein is CASSDRTNYGYTF.

This clone was counted only a few times. This chain links TRBV9 with TRBJ2-4; D may be TRBD2 (7 bases). V was pared by 0 bases and J by 3 bases, with 28 bases between. Per the germline V gene, CDR1 is SGDLS and CDR2 is YYNGEE. The CDR3 extends over 21 amino acids. CDR3 in amino acids: CASSVGAPTASSGGGKNIQYF. The CDR3 nucleotides are TGTGCCAGCAGCGTAGGGGCCCCAACGGCGTCTAGCGGAGGGGGCAAAAACATTCAGTACTTC.

This clone was found once. This chain connects TRBV6-1 to TRBJ2-4; D is tentatively TRBD1 or TRBD2 (5 bases each). V was pared by 4 bases and J by 0 bases, with 10 bases between. The CDR3 consists of 15 residues. Germline V CDR1 and CDR2: MNHNS, SASEGT. CDR3 nucleotides: TGTGCCAGCAGTGGGGGGTGGCTAGCCAAAAACATTCAGTACTTC. Protein sequence: CASSGGWLAKNIQYF.

The CDR3 protein is CASSLTSGSYEQYF. The CDR3 region has the DNA TGTGCCAGCAGTTTGACTAGCGGATCCTACGAGCAGTACTTC. The genes are TRBV27 and TRBJ2-7; 9 bases are a match to TRBD2. This CDR3 has 14 residues. Losses at the gene ends were 3 bases for V and 1 base for J; bases not matched to a gene: 1. Germline assignment: CDR1 MNHEY and CDR2 SMNVEV (reference sequence).

J is TRBJ2-1 and V is TRBV5-1; TRBD1 aligns across 11 bases. The CDR3 totals 15 residues. The V and J ends lost 4 bases and 11 bases, in that order; junction bases with no gene match: 11. Germline lookup yields CDR1 SGHRS and CDR2 YFSETQ. The CDR3 DNA reads TGCGCCAGCAGCGAAGGACAGGGGGCGTCCAGACAGCAGTTCTTC. It codes for CASSEGQGASRQQFF. Full variable domain (remainder filled in from reference TRBV5-1 and TRBJ2-1): KAGVTQTPRYLIKTRGQQVTLSCSPISGHRSVSWYQQTPGQGLQFLFEYFSETQRNKGNFPGRFSGRQFSNSRSEMNVSTLELGDSALYLCASSEGQGASRQQFFGPGTRLTVL.

V and J are TRBV6-1 and TRBJ2-1; the match to TRBD2 covers 11 bases. CDR1 is MNHNS and CDR2 is SASEGT in the germline V gene. V trimming: 5 bases; J trimming: 3 bases; junction bases outside the gene matches: 3. This CDR3 comprises 15 residues. CDR3 region: CASSRTSGLYNEQFF. The CDR3, as DNA: TGTGCCAGCAGTCGGACTAGCGGGCTCTACAATGAGCAGTTCTTC.

In its sample, this clone was seen once. The rearrangement uses TRBV9 and TRBJ2-3; D may correspond to TRBD1 or TRBD2 (5 bases each). The CDR3 is 14 amino acids. Germline V CDR1 and CDR2: SGDLS, YYNGEE. The ends were cut back, 0 bases at V and 0 bases at J, with 5 bases in the middle. Written as DNA, the CDR3 is TGTGCCAGCAGCGTAGGGGACAGCACAGATACGCAGTATTTT. Translation gives CASSVGDSTDTQYF.

This chain links TRBV30 with TRBJ1-5; 8 bases agree with TRBD1. The CDR3 loop spans 14 amino acids. Looked up from germline, CDR1 is GTSNPN and CDR2 is SVGIG (reference sequence). J gave up 4 bases and V 8 bases, and 10 bases lay outside the gene matches. The CDR3 nucleotides read TGTGCCGGTGCCCGGGACAGGCAAAATCAGCCCCAGCATTTT. Its translation is CAGARDRQNQPQHF.

J is TRBJ1-5 and V is TRBV27; the match to TRBD1 covers 8 bases. Germline values: CDR1 MNHEY, CDR2 SMNVEV (reference sequence). The J segment lost 4 bases and the V segment lost 5 bases, leaving 4 bases of the junction unmatched. There are 14 residues in the CDR3. Here the CDR3 reads CASSLRQGNQPQHF. CDR3 DNA: TGTGCCAGCAGTCTCCGACAGGGGAATCAGCCCCAGCATTTT.

The V gene is TRBV6-1, the J gene TRBJ1-4, with no clear D. Germline CDR1 is MNHNS and CDR2 is SASEGT. The ends were cut back, 0 bases at V and 8 bases at J, with 7 bases in the middle. The CDR3 is 13 residues long. The DNA of the CDR3 is TGTGCCAGCAGTGAAGCTCATGGGGAAAAACTGTTTTTT. Protein product: CASSEAHGEKLFF.

This chain links TRBV28 with TRBJ1-5; D ambiguous. From germline, CDR1 is MDHEN and CDR2 SYDVKM. V lost 6 bases, J lost 0 bases, and 9 bases lay in between. The CDR3 length is 14 residues. The CDR3 DNA follows: TGTGCCAGCAGCCCCGTGGATAGCAATCAGCCCCAGCATTTT. As protein: CASSPVDSNQPQHF.

This clone was observed a single time. The chain carries TRBV4-1 and TRBJ1-5; D is possibly TRBD1 (6 bases). Trimming took off 4 bases at V and 1 base at J, with 8 bases between the two ends. The CDR3 runs to 14 residues. Per germline, CDR1 MGHRA and CDR2 YSYEKL. CDR3 in amino acids: CASSLQGSNQPQHF. The CDR3 DNA reads TGCGCCAGCAGCCTGCAGGGGAGCAATCAGCCCCAGCATTTT.

The chain is built from TRBV4-1 and TRBJ2-1, with 14 bases that match TRBD2. V lost 0 bases to trimming and J lost 8 bases; unmatched junction nucleotides: 3. The CDR3 spans 16 residues. Germline-derived CDR1 and CDR2 are MGHRA and YSYEKL. CDR3 DNA sequence: TGCGCCAGCAGCCAAGAGGGACTAGCGGGAGACCATGAGCAGTTCTTC. Translating gives CASSQEGLAGDHEQFF.

Notes on this clone: Other nucleotide sequences from this sample produce the same CDR3. The V gene is TRBV7-6, the J gene TRBJ2-3; no clear D. V lost 1 base to trimming and J lost 3 bases, with 2 bases between them. CDR1 and CDR2 (germline): SGHVS, FNYEAQ. The CDR3 has 12 amino acids. The CDR3 spells CASSLGTDTQYF. In nucleotides, the CDR3 is TGTGCCAGCAGCTTAGGGACAGATACGCAGTATTTT.

This chain connects TRBV28 to TRBJ2-1, with 11 nucleotides matching TRBD2. There are 15 residues in the CDR3. Losses at the gene ends were 6 bases for V and 10 bases for J; bases not matched to a gene: 11. Germline CDR1 and CDR2: MDHEN and SYDVKM. This chain's CDR3 is CASSRIAGGPLEQFF. The CDR3, as DNA: TGTGCCAGCAGCCGAATAGCGGGAGGGCCCCTGGAGCAGTTCTTC.